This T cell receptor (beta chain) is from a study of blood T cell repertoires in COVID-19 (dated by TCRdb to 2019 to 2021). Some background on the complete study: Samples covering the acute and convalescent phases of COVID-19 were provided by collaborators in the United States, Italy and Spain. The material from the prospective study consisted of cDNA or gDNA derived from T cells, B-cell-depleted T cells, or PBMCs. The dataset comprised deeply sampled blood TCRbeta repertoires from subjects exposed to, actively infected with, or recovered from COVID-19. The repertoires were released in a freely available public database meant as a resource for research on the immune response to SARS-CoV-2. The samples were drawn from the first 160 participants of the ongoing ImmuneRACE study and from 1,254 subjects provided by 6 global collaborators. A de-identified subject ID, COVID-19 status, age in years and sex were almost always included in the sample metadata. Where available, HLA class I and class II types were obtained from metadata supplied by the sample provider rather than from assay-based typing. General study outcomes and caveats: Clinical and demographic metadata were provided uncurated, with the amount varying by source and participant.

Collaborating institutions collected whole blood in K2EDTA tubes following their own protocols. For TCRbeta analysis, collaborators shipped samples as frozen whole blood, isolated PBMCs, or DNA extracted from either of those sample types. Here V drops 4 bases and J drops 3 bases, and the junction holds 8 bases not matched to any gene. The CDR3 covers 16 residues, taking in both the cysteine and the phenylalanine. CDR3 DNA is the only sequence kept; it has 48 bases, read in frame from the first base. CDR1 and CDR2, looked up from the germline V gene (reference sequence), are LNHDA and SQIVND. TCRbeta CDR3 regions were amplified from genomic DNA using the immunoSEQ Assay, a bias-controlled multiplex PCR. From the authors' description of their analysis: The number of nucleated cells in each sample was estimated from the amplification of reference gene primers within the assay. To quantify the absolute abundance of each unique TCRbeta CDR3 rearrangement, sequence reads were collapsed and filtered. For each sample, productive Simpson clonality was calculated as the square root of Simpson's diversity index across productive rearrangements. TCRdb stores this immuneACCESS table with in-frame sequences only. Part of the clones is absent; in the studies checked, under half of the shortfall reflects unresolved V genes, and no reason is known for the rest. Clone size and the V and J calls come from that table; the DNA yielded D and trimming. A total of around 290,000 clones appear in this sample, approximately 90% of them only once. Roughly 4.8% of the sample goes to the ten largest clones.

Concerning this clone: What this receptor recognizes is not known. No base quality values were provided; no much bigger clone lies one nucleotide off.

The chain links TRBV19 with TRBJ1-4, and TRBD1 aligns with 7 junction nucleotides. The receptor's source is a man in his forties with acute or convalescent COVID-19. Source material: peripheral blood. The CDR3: CASSTLTGVPNEKLFF. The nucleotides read TGTGCCAGTAGTACCCTCACAGGGGTCCCTAATGAAAAACTGTTTTTT.